This is a list of T cell receptor beta chains from one sample in a study of Ad26.COV2.S vaccination and SARS-CoV-2 variants. Some clones are missing from TCRdb's copy, which holds only in-frame ones; the method was immunoSEQ multiplex PCR. Altogether 300,000 to 400,000 clones are present, around 90% being singletons, with the ten largest covering under 5%. Material: peripheral blood, obtained after recovery from COVID-19. The source is a human donor who had recovered from COVID-19. The CDR3 runs from the conserved cysteine through the conserved F or W. The D gene is left open where the match is weak. For some rows the clone size is stated as once, few or many, or as a class when expanded; others skip it.

j_call	v_call	clone_size	d_call	cdr3_length	cdr3_nt	cdr3_aa
TRBJ2-1	TRBV9	.	TRBD1	15	TGTGCCAGCAGCGTAGATGTAGGGGGCCTCGATGAGCAGTTCTTC	CASSVDVGGLDEQFF
TRBJ1-1	TRBV20-1	.	TRBD1	11	TGCAGGGTGGACAGGGACACTGAAGCTTTCTTT	CRVDRDTEAFF
TRBJ1-2	TRBV12-3/TRBV12-4	.	.	12	TGTGCCAGCAGTTCCTTTAACTATGGCTACACCTTC	CASSSFNYGYTF
TRBJ1-4	TRBV13	once	.	19	TGTGCCAGCAGCTTAGGCCGGGTTAGGAGAAGGTGGGATAATGAAAAACTGTTTTTT	CASSLGRVRRRWDNEKLFF
TRBJ1-4	TRBV13	.	TRBD1	14	TGTGCCAGCAGCTCGACAGGGAGTCTTGAAAAACTGTTTTTT	CASSSTGSLEKLFF
TRBJ1-4	TRBV6-5	.	TRBD1	15	TGTGCCAGCAGTTACAGTTCAGGGGGTTATGAAAAACTGTTTTTT	CASSYSSGGYEKLFF
TRBJ2-7	TRBV4-1	.	TRBD1	16	TGCGCCAGCAGCCCTGCCTTCGGACAGGGGACCTACGAGCAGTACTTC	CASSPAFGQGTYEQYF
TRBJ2-3	TRBV9	once	TRBD2	14	TGTGCCAGCAGCGTCGGACTAGGAACAGATACGCAGTATTTT	CASSVGLGTDTQYF
TRBJ1-2	TRBV7-9	.	.	14	TGTGCCAGCAGCTTGGGATGGGGGAAGTATGGCTACACCTTC	CASSLGWGKYGYTF
TRBJ1-2	TRBV19	.	TRBD1	16	TGTGCCAGTAGTATCCTGGGACAGGGGGGATCGATTGGCTACACCTTC	CASSILGQGGSIGYTF
TRBJ1-3	TRBV4-3	.	.	15	TGCGCCAGCAGCCAAGATACAGGGACGCGAAACACCATATATTTT	CASSQDTGTRNTIYF
TRBJ1-3	TRBV6-5	.	.	14	TGTGCCAGCAGTTACGGGAAAGTTGGAAACACCATATATTTT	CASSYGKVGNTIYF
TRBJ2-2	TRBV10-3	.	.	14	TGTGCCATCAGTGACACCTTAGGCACCGGGGAGCTGTTTTTT	CAISDTLGTGELFF
TRBJ2-7	TRBV7-8	once	.	13	TGTGCCAGCAGCTCCACCCCTAACGGGGAGCAGTACTTC	CASSSTPNGEQYF
TRBJ2-7	TRBV4-1	.	.	13	TGCGCCAGCAGCCACGGGGCAGACTACGAGCAGTACTTC	CASSHGADYEQYF
TRBJ2-5	TRBV10-2	.	.	14	TGCGCCAGCAGTGAGTCAGGACGGGGGGAGACCCAGTACTTC	CASSESGRGETQYF
TRBJ1-6	TRBV5-5	.	.	16	TGTGCCAGCAGCTCCTTGCACCGGAGGGGAAATTCACCCCTCCACTTT	CASSSLHRRGNSPLHF
TRBJ2-3	TRBV5-6	.	.	16	TGTGCCAGCAGCTTGGGTCTTTCGAGGGGTGAAGATACGCAGTATTTT	CASSLGLSRGEDTQYF
TRBJ2-2	TRBV11-3	.	.	17	TGTGCCAGCAGCCACCCGGTCCGGGGGACCTACACCGGGGAGCTGTTTTTT	CASSHPVRGTYTGELFF
TRBJ2-3	TRBV7-6	once	.	15	TGTGCCAGCAGCCGTATTGCTGTTGGCACAGATACGCAGTATTTT	CASSRIAVGTDTQYF
TRBJ1-1	TRBV10-1	.	TRBD1	13	TGCGCCAGCAGTCAGGGGGCCACCGGGGTGGCTTTCTTT	CASSQGATGVAFF
TRBJ1-2	TRBV18	.	TRBD1	14	TGTGCCAGCTCACCTCGGGACAGGGGATCTTACTACACCTTC	CASSPRDRGSYYTF
TRBJ2-5	TRBV9	.	TRBD2	14	TGTGCCAGCAGCGTAGCCGCGGGGGGCGTTACCCAGTACTTC	CASSVAAGGVTQYF
TRBJ2-2	TRBV7-9	.	TRBD1	15	TGTGCCAGCAGTCGGGACAGGGGGCTTACCGGGGAGCTGTTTTTT	CASSRDRGLTGELFF
TRBJ1-2	TRBV10-1	.	.	13	TGCGCCAGCAGTGAGACCAGTGATTATGGCTACACCTTC	CASSETSDYGYTF
TRBJ2-2	TRBV7-9	.	.	15	TGTGCCAGCAGCTTACCCGAAACAGGGTCCGGGGAGCTGTTTTTT	CASSLPETGSGELFF
TRBJ2-5	TRBV9	.	.	15	TGTGCCAGCAGCGCCCCCGGGACCCCCCAAGAGACCCAGTACTTC	CASSAPGTPQETQYF
TRBJ2-1	TRBV9	.	.	15	TGTGCCAGCAGCGCTAGGGGACAACCCTACAATGAGCAGTTCTTC	CASSARGQPYNEQFF
TRBJ2-5	TRBV2	.	.	15	TGTGCCAGCAGGATTGGGGGTTCGGGGCTAGAGACCCAGTACTTC	CASRIGGSGLETQYF
TRBJ1-2	TRBV20-1	.	.	11	TGCAGTGCTAGAGGTCCTCATGGCTACACCTTC	CSARGPHGYTF
TRBJ2-1	TRBV3-1/TRBV3-2	.	.	15	TGTGCCAGCAGCCGATCTACTACCTCCTACAATGAGCAGTTCTTC	CASSRSTTSYNEQFF
TRBJ1-1	TRBV19	.	.	13	TGTGCCACCCTGGGGCTGTTGAACACTGAAGCTTTCTTT	CATLGLLNTEAFF
TRBJ2-7	TRBV5-1	.	TRBD1	14	TGCGCCAGCAGCGTCCGGGACAGATATATGGAGCAGTACTTC	CASSVRDRYMEQYF
TRBJ1-5	TRBV6-2/TRBV6-3	.	.	16	TGTGCCAGCAGTATCATGGCAGGGAGGAGGCGGCAGCCCCAGCATTTT	CASSIMAGRRRQPQHF
TRBJ1-6	TRBV6-5	.	.	13	TGTGCCAGCAGTTATACAAACGATTCACCCCTCCACTTT	CASSYTNDSPLHF
TRBJ2-2	TRBV6-5	many	.	12	TGTGCCAGCAGTTACAACACCGGGGAGCTGTTTTTT	CASSYNTGELFF
TRBJ2-7	TRBV5-1	once	.	15	TGCGCCAGCAGCTTGGTCGGGGTTGCATCCTACGAGCAGTACTTC	CASSLVGVASYEQYF
TRBJ1-6	TRBV3-1/TRBV3-2	once	TRBD1	14	TGTGCCAGCTCAATCAGGGGGTTTAATTCACCCCTCCACTTT	CASSIRGFNSPLHF
TRBJ2-3	TRBV11-2	.	TRBD2	14	TGTGCCAGCAGCTACCGACTAGCCCCAGATACGCAGTATTTT	CASSYRLAPDTQYF
TRBJ2-7	TRBV6-5	.	TRBD1	15	TGTGCCAGCAGTTACCGAGGGGGCAAGACCTACGAGCAGTACTTC	CASSYRGGKTYEQYF
TRBJ2-1	TRBV10-1	.	.	13	TGCGCCACCGCTCCGTCCCTTTACAATGAGCAGTTCTTC	CATAPSLYNEQFF
TRBJ1-2	TRBV27	.	TRBD1	14	TGTGCCAGCAGTTCCTCGACAGGGGGGTCTGGCTACACCTTC	CASSSSTGGSGYTF
TRBJ1-5	TRBV19	.	.	14	TGTGCCAGTAGTATAGATAGCGGCCGGGAGCCCCAGCATTTT	CASSIDSGREPQHF
TRBJ1-2	TRBV5-5	.	.	14	TGTGCCAGCAGCTTGGATCTCCGTCTCTATGGCTACACCTTC	CASSLDLRLYGYTF
TRBJ1-6	TRBV24-1	.	TRBD1	15	TGTGCCACCAGTGATTTGGACAGGGATAATTCACCCCTCCACTTT	CATSDLDRDNSPLHF
TRBJ1-6	TRBV6-2/TRBV6-3	.	TRBD1	16	TGTGCCAGCAGTTACTTCGACAGGGGGCTCAATTCACCCCTCCACTTT	CASSYFDRGLNSPLHF
TRBJ1-6	TRBV9	.	TRBD1	15	TGTGCCAGCAGCCCAGGACAGGGGAAGAATTCACCCCTCCACTTT	CASSPGQGKNSPLHF
TRBJ2-7	TRBV7-9	.	.	14	TGTGCCAGCAGCCTGGACCCGGGAGCCTACGAGCAGTACTTC	CASSLDPGAYEQYF
TRBJ1-2	TRBV19	.	.	14	TGTGCCAGTAGTATCCGCCAGGGCGAGTATGGCTACACCTTC	CASSIRQGEYGYTF
TRBJ1-3	TRBV19	.	.	13	TGTGCCAGTAGTATAGGTTCTGGAAACACCATATATTTT	CASSIGSGNTIYF
TRBJ2-5	TRBV19	.	.	14	TGTGCCAGTAGTGGAATCACCCTCCAAGAGACCCAGTACTTC	CASSGITLQETQYF
TRBJ2-5	TRBV3-1/TRBV3-2	.	.	12	TGTGCCAGCAGATGGACCCGGGGGACCCAGTACTTC	CASRWTRGTQYF
TRBJ2-7	TRBV13	once	.	12	TGTGCCAGCAGCTTAGGACGGGGCGAGCAGTACTTC	CASSLGRGEQYF
TRBJ2-5	TRBV3-1/TRBV3-2	.	.	17	TGTGCCAGCAGCCAAGTCATTTCCGGCGGGGGCCTAGAGACCCAGTACTTC	CASSQVISGGGLETQYF